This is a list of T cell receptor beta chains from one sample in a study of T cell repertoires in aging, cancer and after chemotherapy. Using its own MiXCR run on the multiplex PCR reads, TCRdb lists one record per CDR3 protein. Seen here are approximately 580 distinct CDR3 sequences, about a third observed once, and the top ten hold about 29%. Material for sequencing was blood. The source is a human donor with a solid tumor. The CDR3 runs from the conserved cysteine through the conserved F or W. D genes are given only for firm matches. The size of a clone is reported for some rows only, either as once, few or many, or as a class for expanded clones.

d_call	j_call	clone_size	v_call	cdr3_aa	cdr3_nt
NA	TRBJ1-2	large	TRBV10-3	CAISDGLSTGYTF	TGTGCCATCAGTGATGGTCTCTCAACCGGCTACACCTTC
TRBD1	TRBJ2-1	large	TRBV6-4	CASSDRPGGEDEQFF	TGTGCCAGCAGTGACCGGCCAGGGGGCGAGGATGAGCAGTTCTTC
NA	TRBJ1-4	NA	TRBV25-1	CASRYGSNEKLFF	TGTGCCAGCAGGTACGGTAGCAATGAAAAACTGTTTTTT
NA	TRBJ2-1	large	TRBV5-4	CASSLLGGYNEQFF	TGTGCCAGCAGCTTGTTAGGCGGGTACAATGAGCAGTTCTTC
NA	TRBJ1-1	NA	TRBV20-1	CSATAGALNTEAFF	TGCAGTGCCACGGCAGGGGCCCTGAACACTGAAGCTTTCTTT
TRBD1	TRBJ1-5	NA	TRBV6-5	CASSPGQGVKGNQPQHF	TGTGCCAGCAGTCCCGGACAGGGAGTAAAGGGCAATCAGCCCCAGCATTTT
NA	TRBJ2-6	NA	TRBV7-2	CASNSFSGANVLTF	TGTGCCAGCAACAGCTTCTCTGGGGCCAACGTCCTGACTTTC
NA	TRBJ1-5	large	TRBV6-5	CASSSSDGKISNQPQHF	TGTGCCAGCAGTTCCTCCGACGGTAAGATTAGCAATCAGCCCCAGCATTTT
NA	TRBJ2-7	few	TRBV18	CASSPPGVYEQYF	TGTGCCAGCTCACCCCCAGGAGTCTACGAGCAGTACTTC
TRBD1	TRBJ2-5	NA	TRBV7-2	CASSFETRDRGRIGTQYF	TGTGCCAGCAGCTTCGAGACCCGGGACAGGGGGCGCATAGGGACCCAGTACTTC
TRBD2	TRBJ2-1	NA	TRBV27	CASSLDFIAGGLLF	TGTGCCAGCAGTTTAGATTTCATAGCGGGGGGTTTACTCTTC
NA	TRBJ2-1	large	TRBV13	CASRNRWGRRNEQFF	TGTGCCAGCAGAAACCGTTGGGGCCGACGCAATGAGCAGTTCTTC
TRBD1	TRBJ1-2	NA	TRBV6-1	CASQLPARRRGQDYGYTF	TGTGCCAGCCAATTACCCGCTCGGCGGAGGGGGCAGGACTATGGCTACACCTTC
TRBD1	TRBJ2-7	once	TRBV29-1	CSVEGTGNYEQYF	TGCAGCGTTGAAGGGACAGGGAACTACGAGCAGTACTTC
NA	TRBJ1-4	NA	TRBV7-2	CASSLQGTNEKLFF	TGTGCCAGCAGTTTGCAGGGTACTAATGAAAAACTGTTTTTT
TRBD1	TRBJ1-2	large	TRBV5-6	CASSGTGGALGGYTF	TGTGCCAGCTCCGGGACAGGGGGGGCATTGGGTGGCTACACCTTC
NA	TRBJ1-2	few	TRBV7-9	CASSLGSHGYTF	TGTGCCAGCAGCTTGGGGAGCCATGGCTACACCTTC
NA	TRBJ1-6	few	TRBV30	CAWSLGDWGSYNSPLHF	TGTGCCTGGAGTTTAGGAGATTGGGGCTCCTATAATTCACCCCTCCACTTT
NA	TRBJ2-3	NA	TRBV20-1	CSARDQTMGSTDTHYF	TGCAGTGCTAGAGATCAGACAATGGGTAGCACAGATACGCATTATTTT
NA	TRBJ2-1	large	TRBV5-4	CASSSWDNEQFF	TGTGCCAGCAGCTCATGGGATAATGAGCAGTTCTTC